This T cell receptor (beta chain) was profiled in a study of T cells after yellow fever vaccination. Study results and caveats: Primary-vaccination clones mostly resurfaced post-booster (96% CD4, 85% to 90% CD8). Across the CD4 and CD8 compartments, a small share of clonotypes was present in both. Repertoires sorted by FACS could include abundant clonotypes that are contaminants from the bulk population.

By 5'RACE template switching, TCR cDNA was produced, with a universal primer site and UMIs added in the process. TCRdb processed the 5' RACE reads anew with MiXCR; each CDR3 protein has one entry. The sample includes 300,000 to 350,000 distinct CDR3 sequences, 3.5% to 4.5% seen only once; the top ten take roughly a fifth. The germline V gene encodes CDR1 SGHRS and CDR2 YFSETQ. The CDR3 covers 16 residues. The ends lost 6 bases at V and 2 bases at J; junction bases unmatched: 7. This clonotype has ten or more counts. Its antigen is as yet unknown. The chain couples TRBV5-1 to TRBJ2-1; 11 nucleotides match TRBD2. The TCR sequence derives from a man aged 18 to 30 who received the YFV17D yellow fever vaccine. This sample comprised PBMCs, obtained 15 days after the yellow fever booster vaccination. The CDR3 protein is CASTSGTSGTYNEQFF. The DNA for the CDR3 is TGCGCCAGCACTTCCGGGACTAGCGGAACCTACAATGAGCAGTTCTTC.